Here is one TCR beta chain with its context. Its antigen remains unidentified. Base qualities are not provided; no much larger clone lies one nucleotide away. From its cysteine to its phenylalanine, the CDR3 spans 17 amino acids. Only the CDR3 part of the read is kept: 51 bases, read in frame from the first base. The germline V gene (reference sequence) specifies LGHDT as CDR1 and YNNKEL as CDR2. Unmatched junction bases come to 11, with V trimmed by 0 bases and J by 5 bases. The time point label on this specimen signifies: patch test 3, about 24 weeks after DPC sensitization. According to the study, the label for this sample's treatment or condition signals: therapeutic diphenylcyclopropenone sensitization with weekly scalp DPC. At every patch-test visit, the blood draw took place before the patch test was put on. Patients were eligible if aged 18 to 70, diagnosed with alopecia and judged suitable for DPC therapy, and pregnant patients were excluded. Total RNA was extracted from unfractionated whole blood that had been collected in Tempus Blood RNA tubes.

The library was obtained by RACE. The run used a NextSeq 500. During library preparation, unique molecular identifiers were attached to individual cDNA molecules so that TCRs could be counted in a quantitative, reproducible way. For every blood RNA sample, sequencing covered both the TCR alpha and TCR beta chains. As for the original processing: A median of approximately 96,000 TCRs per sample was observed, with a range of about 23,224 to 690,600. V, J and CDR3 annotation of the TCR reads was performed with the Decombinator software suite. For the PS versus PT1 abundance plots, all samples were subsampled to the same number of TCRs (28,000). TCRs were defined as expanded if absent before sensitization and observed at least eight times at the 2-week time point. In TCRdb, the public reads were trimmed at Q25 with fastp and aligned with MiXCR, with productive beta chains retained. Every distinct CDR3 protein forms one entry, paired with its most common genes and DNA. TCRdb's processing, not the authors' own work, is the source of the V and J calls. Across this sample there are 82,000 or so distinct CDR3 sequences, with roughly 13% seen only once. The ten top clones hold around 5.7% of the sample.

The data were taken from a study of human T cells and chemical hapten exposure (dated by TCRdb to the early 2020s). A note on the overall study: For sensitization, 2% DPC in acetone was applied to a roughly 2 cm by roughly 2 cm area of upper inner arm skin. The patient cohort, mostly female, included alopecia areata with under or over 50% scalp involvement, alopecia totalis and alopecia universalis. Patch tests used Finn chambers with 0.01% DPC on the upper back, scored after 6 days by International Contact Dermatitis Research Group standards. Weekly therapeutic DPC doses were additionally applied to the scalp of patients throughout the roughly 23-week study period. Libraries were combined into a pool for sequencing, and differences in TCR yield between samples came mainly from small differences in library volumes within the pool. Patient blood was sampled pre-sensitization (week 0) and at 2, 6 and about 24 weeks after DPC sensitization. Blood for TCR sequencing was provided by twenty-nine alopecia patients at one to four time points (pre-sensitization, 2, 6 and 24 weeks). The study tracked peripheral blood TCR repertoire changes in vivo during primary and secondary sensitization to the hapten diphenylcyclopropenone (DPC) in alopecia patients.

What the work shows at the level of the full study, not this receptor alone: Alopecia, a presumed autoimmune disease, was present in all patients, so the immune response of the patients might differ from that of healthy individuals. No change with DPC sensitization was found in the number of TCRs above 1 in 1000 frequency, and no evidence of global repertoire structure alterations was found. Patch test score correlated positively with the number of PT1 expanded TCRs, reaching significance at thresholds 8, 16 and 32 but not at 4. Compared with pre-sensitization or healthy control sets, expanded TCRs formed significantly more large CDR3 similarity clusters, which is consistent with antigen-driven responses. Repeated subsampling changed both the strength of the expansion versus patch-test correlation and the threshold at which the correlation became significant.

The chain employs TRBV3-1 and TRBJ2-7, and 9 junction bases match TRBD2. Sequencing was performed on whole blood, taken in connection with sensitization to the hapten diphenylcyclopropenone (DPC). The clonotype originates from a woman aged 50 to 65 with alopecia areata. Some clones in this sample may be carry-over from other donors' samples. The CDR3 reads as follows: CASSQDPTGTSKDEQYF. The sequenced DNA: TGTGCCAGCAGCCAAGATCCTACCGGGACTAGCAAGGACGAGCAGTACTTC.